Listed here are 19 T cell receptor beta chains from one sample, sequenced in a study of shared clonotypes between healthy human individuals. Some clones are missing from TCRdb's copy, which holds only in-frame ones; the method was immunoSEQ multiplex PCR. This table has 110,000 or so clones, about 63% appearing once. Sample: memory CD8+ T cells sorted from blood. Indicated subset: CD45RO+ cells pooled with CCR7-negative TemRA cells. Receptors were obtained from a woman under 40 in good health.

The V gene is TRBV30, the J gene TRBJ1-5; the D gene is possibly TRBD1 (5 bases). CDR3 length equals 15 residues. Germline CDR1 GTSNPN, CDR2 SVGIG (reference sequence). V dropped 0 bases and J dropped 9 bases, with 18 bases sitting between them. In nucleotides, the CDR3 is TGTGCCTGGAGTGTAAGGGGCCTCATGCAGGGGCCCCAGCATTTT. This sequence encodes CAWSVRGLMQGPQHF.

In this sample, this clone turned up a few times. CDR3 nucleotides: TGTGCCAGCAGCCCCGGGACAGGGGTTGCCCACGAGCAGTACTTC. Residues: CASSPGTGVAHEQYF. This chain uses TRBV7-9 with TRBJ2-7, with 10 bases identical to TRBD1. J gave up 5 bases and V 5 bases, and 9 bases lay outside the gene matches. Germline CDR1 is SEHNR and CDR2 is FQNEAQ (reference sequence). The CDR3 has 15 residues.

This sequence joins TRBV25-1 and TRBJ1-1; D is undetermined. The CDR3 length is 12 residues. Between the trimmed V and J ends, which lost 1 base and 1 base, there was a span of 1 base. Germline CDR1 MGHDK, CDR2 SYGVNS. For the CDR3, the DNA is TGTGCCAGCAGTGAATCGAACACTGAAGCTTTCTTT. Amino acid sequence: CASSESNTEAFF. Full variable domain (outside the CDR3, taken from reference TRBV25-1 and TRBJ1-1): EADIYQTPRYLVIGTGKKITLECSQTMGHDKMYWYQQDPGMELHLIHYSYGVNSTEKGDLSSESTVSRIRTEHFPLTLESARPSHTSQYLCASSESNTEAFFGQGTRLTVV.

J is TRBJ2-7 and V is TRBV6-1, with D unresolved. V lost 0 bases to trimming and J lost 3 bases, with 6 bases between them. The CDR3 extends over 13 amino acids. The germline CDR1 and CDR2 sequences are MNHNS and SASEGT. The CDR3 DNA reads TGTGCCAGCAGTGAAGCCGCAGGCTACGAGCAGTACTTC. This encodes CASSEAAGYEQYF.

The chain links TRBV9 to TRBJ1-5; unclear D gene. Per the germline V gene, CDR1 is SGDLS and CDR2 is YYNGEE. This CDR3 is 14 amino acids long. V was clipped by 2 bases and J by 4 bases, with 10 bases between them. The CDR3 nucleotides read TGTGCCAGCAGCGTGGGTTTGGGGAATCAGCCCCAGCATTTT. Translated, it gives CASSVGLGNQPQHF. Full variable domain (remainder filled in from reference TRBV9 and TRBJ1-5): DSGVTQTPKHLITATGQRVTLRCSPRSGDLSVYWYQQSLDQGLQFLIQYYNGEERAKGNILERFSAQQFPDLHSELNLSSLELGDSALYFCASSVGLGNQPQHFGDGTRLSIL.

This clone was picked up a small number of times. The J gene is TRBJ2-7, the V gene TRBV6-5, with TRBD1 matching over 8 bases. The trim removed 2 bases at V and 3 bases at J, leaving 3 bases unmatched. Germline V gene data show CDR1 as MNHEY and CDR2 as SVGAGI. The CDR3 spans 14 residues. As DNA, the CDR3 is TGTGCCAGCAGTTACGGGACAGGCATCTACGAGCAGTACTTC. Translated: CASSYGTGIYEQYF.

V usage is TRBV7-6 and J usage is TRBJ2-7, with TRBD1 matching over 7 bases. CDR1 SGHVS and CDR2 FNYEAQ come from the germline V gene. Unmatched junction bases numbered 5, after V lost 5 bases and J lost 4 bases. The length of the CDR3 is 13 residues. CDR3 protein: CASSPRQGYEQYF. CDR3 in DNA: TGTGCCAGCAGCCCGAGACAGGGTTACGAGCAGTACTTC.

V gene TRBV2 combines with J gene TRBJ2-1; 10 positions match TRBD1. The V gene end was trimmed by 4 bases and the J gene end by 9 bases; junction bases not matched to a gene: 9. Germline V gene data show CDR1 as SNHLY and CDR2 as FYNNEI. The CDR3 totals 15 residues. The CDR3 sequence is CASSARDRGSAEQFF. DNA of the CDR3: TGTGCCAGCAGTGCCCGGGACAGGGGCTCGGCTGAGCAGTTCTTC.

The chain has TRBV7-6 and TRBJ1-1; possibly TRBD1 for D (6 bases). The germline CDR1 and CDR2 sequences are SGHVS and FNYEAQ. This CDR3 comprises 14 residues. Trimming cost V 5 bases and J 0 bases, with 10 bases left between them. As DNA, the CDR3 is TGTGCCAGCAGCCCCGGACAGTTGAACACTGAAGCTTTCTTT. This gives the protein CASSPGQLNTEAFF. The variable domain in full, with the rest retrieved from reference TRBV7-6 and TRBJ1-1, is GAGVSQSPRYKVTKRGQDVALRCDPISGHVSLYWYRQALGQGPEFLTYFNYEAQQDKSGLPNDRFSAERPEGSISTLTIQRTEQRDSAMYRCASSPGQLNTEAFFGQGTRLTVV.

CDR3 nucleotides: TGTGCCAGCAGTTTGGCCGGGACCGACCTACAATATGAGCAGTTCTTC. Its protein is CASSLAGTDLQYEQFF. The chain carries TRBV28 and TRBJ2-1; D might be TRBD1 or TRBD2, each matching 5 bases. Germline V gene lookup returns CDR1 MDHEN and CDR2 SYDVKM. V lost 3 bases, J lost 8 bases, and 20 bases lay in between. This CDR3 spans 16 amino acids.

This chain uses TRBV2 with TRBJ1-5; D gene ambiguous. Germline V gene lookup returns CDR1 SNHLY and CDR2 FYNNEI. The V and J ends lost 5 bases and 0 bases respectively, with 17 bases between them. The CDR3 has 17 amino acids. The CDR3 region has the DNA TGTGCCAGCAGTAAAAGTAGGACCCAGTATAGCAATCAGCCCCAGCATTTT. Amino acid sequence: CASSKSRTQYSNQPQHF.

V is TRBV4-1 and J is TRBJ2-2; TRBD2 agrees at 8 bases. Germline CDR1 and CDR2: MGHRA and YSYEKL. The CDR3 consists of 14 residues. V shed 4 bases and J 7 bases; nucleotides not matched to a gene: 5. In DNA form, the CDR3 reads TGCGCCAGCAGCCTGGGACTAGTCAACGGGGAGCTGTTTTTT. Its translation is CASSLGLVNGELFF.

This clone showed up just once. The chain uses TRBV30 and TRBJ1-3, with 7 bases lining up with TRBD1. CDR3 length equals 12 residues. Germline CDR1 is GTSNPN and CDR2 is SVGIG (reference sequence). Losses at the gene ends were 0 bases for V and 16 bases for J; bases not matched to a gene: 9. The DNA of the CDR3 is TGTGCCTGGAGTGTAACGACAGGGTTTGGGTATTTT. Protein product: CAWSVTTGFGYF. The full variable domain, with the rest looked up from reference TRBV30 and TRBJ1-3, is SQTIHQWPATLVQPVGSPLSLECTVEGTSNPNLYWYRQAAGRGLQLLFYSVGIGQISSEVPQNLSASRPQDRQFILSSKKLLLSDSGFYLCAWSVTTGFGYFGEGSWLTVV.

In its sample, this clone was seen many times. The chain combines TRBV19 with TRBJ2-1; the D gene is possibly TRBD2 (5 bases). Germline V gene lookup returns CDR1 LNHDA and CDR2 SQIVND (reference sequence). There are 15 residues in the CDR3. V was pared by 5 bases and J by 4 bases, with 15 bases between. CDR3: CASSATPDLYNEQFF. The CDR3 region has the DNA TGTGCCAGTAGTGCCACCCCGGACTTGTACAATGAGCAGTTCTTC.

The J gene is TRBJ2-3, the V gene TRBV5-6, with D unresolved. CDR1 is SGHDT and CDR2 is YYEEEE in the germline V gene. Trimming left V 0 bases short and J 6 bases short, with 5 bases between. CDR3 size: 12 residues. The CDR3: CASSLAGDTQYF. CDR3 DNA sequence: TGTGCCAGCAGCTTGGCCGGGGATACGCAGTATTTT.

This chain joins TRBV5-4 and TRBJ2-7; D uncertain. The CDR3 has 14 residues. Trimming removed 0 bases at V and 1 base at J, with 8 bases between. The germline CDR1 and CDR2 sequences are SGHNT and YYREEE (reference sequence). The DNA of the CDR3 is TGTGCCAGCAGCTTGGAACTTGGATCCTACGAGCAGTACTTC. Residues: CASSLELGSYEQYF.

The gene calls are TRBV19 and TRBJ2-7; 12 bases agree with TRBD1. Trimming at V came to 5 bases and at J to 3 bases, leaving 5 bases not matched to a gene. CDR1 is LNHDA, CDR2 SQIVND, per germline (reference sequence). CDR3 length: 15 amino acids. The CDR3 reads CASSPGTGGFYEQYF. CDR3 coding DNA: TGTGCCAGTAGTCCTGGGACAGGGGGCTTCTACGAGCAGTACTTC.

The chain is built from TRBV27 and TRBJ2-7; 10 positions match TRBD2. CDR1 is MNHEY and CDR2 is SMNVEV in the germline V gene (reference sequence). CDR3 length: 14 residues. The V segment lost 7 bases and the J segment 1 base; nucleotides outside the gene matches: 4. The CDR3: CASTSGRSSYEQYF. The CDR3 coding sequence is TGTGCCAGCACTAGCGGGAGATCGTCCTACGAGCAGTACTTC.

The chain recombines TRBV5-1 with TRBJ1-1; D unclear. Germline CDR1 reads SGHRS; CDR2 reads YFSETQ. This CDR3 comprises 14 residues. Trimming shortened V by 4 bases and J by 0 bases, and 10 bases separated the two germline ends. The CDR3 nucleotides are TGCGCCAGCAGCGCTTCGCACATGAACACTGAAGCTTTCTTT. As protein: CASSASHMNTEAFF.